This note documents a single T cell receptor (beta chain) sequence. Its specificity is unknown. The data belong to a study of T-cell reconstitution after alpha-beta-depleted transplantation in children. Study findings and constraints: Surviving recipient cells, namely T cells and thymic progenitors, were the source of high day-60 TCRbeta diversity in some patients. Several hundred rapidly expanded clones from non-depleted graft cells reportedly supplied alpha-beta T cells about two months post-transplant. T-cell numbers and diversity, one year after transplant, stemmed largely from T cells that were newly produced.

Preparation of the TCRbeta library involved a method that used unique molecular identifiers. TCRdb independently ran MiXCR on the PCR reads; one entry per CDR3 protein. The sample carries 550,000 to 800,000 distinct CDR3 sequences, around 13% recorded once. V lost 8 bases and J lost 0, with 10 bases in between. This CDR3 has 13 amino acids. The germline CDR1 and CDR2 sequences are MNHEY and SMNVEV (reference sequence). The sample consisted of PBMCs, taken before TCRalphabeta/CD19-depleted stem cell transplant. The V gene is TRBV27, the J gene TRBJ1-1; TRBD1 is a possible D gene (6 bases). This receptor was obtained from a girl aged 2-10 years with congenital amegakaryocytic thrombocytopenia, due to receive a stem cell transplant. The CDR3 bases are TGTGCCAGCCGGGACATCATGAACACTGAAGCTTTCTTT. Its protein product is CASRDIMNTEAFF.